In its sample, the clone carrying this TCR beta chain was seen many times. What it binds is not known. The data stem from a study of blood T cells in healthy people across ages. PCR was performed a second time for 7 to 11 cycles using a sample-barcoded 5' primer and a J-beta primer mix. A single record per CDR3 protein comes from TCRdb applying MiXCR to the 5' RACE reads. The table lists around 1.7 million distinct CDR3 sequences, roughly 27% of them singletons. The V and J ends lost 1 base and 3 bases respectively, with 3 bases between them. Germline V gene data show CDR1 as SQVTM and CDR2 as ANQGSEA. The CDR3 runs to 11 residues. Peripheral blood from each donor was collected in a volume of 9.5 to 10 milliliters. Study-wide points: Across samples, TCR beta diversity tracked strongly with naive T cell percentage. Per-million-T-cell TCR beta diversity fell roughly linearly with age.

The chain couples TRBV29-1 to TRBJ1-2; D remains unclear. Input material: blood. This clonotype originated in a woman in her 30s in good health. The CDR3 loop is CSVEGYYGYTF. The CDR3 DNA reads TGCAGCGTTGAAGGATACTATGGCTACACCTTC.